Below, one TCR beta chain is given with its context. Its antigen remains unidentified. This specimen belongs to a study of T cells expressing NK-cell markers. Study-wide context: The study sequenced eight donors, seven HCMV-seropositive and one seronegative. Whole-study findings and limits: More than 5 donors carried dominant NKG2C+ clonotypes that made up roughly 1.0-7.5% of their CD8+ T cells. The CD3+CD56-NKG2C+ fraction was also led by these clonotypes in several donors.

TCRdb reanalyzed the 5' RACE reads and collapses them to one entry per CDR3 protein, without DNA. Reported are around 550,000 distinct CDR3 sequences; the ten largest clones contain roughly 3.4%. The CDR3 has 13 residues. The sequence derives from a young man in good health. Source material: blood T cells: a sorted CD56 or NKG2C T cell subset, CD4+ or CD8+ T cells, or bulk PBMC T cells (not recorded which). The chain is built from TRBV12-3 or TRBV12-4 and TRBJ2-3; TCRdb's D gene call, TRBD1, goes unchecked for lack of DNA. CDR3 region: CASSLGRPDTQYF.